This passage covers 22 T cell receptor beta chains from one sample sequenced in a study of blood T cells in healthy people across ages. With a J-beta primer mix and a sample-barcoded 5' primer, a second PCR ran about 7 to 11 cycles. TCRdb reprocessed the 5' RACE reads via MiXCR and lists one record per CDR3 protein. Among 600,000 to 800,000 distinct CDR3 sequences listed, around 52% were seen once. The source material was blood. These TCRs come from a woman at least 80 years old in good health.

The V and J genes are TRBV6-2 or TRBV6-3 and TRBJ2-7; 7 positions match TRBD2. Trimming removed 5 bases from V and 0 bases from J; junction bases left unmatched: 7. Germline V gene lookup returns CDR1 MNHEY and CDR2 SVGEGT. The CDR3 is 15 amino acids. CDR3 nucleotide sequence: TGTGCCAGCAGTGACGATCTAGCGGTCTCCTACGAGCAGTACTTC. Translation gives CASSDDLAVSYEQYF.

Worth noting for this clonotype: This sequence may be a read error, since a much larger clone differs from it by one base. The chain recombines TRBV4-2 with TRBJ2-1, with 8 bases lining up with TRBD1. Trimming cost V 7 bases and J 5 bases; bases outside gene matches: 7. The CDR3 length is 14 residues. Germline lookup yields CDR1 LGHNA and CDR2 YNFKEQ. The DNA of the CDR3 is TGTGCCAGCACGTCAGGACAGGGAAACAATGAGCAGTTCTTC. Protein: CASTSGQGNNEQFF.

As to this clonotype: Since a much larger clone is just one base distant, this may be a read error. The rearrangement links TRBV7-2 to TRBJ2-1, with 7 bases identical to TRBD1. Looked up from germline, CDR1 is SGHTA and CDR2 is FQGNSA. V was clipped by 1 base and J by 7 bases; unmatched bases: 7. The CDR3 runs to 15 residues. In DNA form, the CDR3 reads TGTGCCAGCAGCTTAGGTCGAGCGGACAGGAATGAGCAGTTCTTC. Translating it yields CASSLGRADRNEQFF.

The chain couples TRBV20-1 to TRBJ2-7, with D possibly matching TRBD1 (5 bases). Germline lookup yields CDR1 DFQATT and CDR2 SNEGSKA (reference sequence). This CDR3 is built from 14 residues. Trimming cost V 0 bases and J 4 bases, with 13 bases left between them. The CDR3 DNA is TGCAGTGCTAGAGATGACTGGCAGGGTTACGAGCAGTACTTC. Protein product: CSARDDWQGYEQYF.

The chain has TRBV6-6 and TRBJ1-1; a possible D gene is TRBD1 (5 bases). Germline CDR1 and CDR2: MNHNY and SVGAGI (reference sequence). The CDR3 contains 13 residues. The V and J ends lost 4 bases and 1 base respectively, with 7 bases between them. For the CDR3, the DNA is TGTGCCAGCAGTTGGGACGGGAACACTGAAGCTTTCTTT. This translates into CASSWDGNTEAFF.

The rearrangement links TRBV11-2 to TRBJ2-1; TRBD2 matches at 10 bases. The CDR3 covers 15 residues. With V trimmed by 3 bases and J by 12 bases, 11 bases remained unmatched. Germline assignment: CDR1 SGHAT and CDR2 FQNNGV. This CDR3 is CASSFPLAGVGGQFF. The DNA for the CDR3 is TGTGCCAGCAGCTTCCCGCTAGCGGGGGTCGGAGGGCAGTTCTTC.

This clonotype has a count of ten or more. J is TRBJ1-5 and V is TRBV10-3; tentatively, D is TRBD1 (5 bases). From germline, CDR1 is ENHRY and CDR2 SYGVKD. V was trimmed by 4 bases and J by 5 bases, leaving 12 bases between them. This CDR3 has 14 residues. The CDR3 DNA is TGTGCCATCAGTGGCGAGGGGTACGATCAGCCCCAGCATTTT. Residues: CAISGEGYDQPQHF.

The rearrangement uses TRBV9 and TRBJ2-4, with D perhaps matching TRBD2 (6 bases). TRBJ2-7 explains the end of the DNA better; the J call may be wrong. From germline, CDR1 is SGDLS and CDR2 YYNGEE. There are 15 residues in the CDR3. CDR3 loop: CASSVGAGPLYEQYF. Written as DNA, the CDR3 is TGTGCCAGCAGCGTAGGGGCGGGACCGCTCTACGAGCAGTACTTC.

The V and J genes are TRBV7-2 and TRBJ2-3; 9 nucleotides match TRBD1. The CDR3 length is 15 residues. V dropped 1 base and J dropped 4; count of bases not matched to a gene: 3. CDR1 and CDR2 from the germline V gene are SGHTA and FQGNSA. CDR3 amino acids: CASSLDGTGSDTQYF. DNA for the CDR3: TGTGCCAGCAGCTTAGATGGGACAGGGTCAGATACGCAGTATTTT.

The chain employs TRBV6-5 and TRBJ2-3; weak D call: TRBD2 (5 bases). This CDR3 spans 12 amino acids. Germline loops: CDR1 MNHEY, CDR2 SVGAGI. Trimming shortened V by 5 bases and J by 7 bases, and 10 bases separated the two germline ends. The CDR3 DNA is TGTGCCAGCAGTCGGACGGGATATACGCAGTATTTT. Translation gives CASSRTGYTQYF.

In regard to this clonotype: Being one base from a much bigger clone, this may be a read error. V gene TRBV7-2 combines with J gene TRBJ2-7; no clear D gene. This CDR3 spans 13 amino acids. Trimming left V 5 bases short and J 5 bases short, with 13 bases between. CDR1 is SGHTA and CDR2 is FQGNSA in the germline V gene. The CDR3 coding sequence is TGTGCCAGCAGCGTAGTTTGGGCCGACGAGCAGTACTTC. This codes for CASSVVWADEQYF.

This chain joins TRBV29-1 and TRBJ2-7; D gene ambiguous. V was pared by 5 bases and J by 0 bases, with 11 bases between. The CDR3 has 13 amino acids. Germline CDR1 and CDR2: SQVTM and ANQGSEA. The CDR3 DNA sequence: TGCAGCGTTTCGGGCGGAAACTCCTACGAGCAGTACTTC. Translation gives CSVSGGNSYEQYF.

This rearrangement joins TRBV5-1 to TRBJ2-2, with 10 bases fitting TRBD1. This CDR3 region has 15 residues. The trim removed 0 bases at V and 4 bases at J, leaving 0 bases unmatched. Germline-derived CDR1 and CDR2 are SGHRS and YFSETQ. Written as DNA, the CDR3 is TGCGCCAGCAGCTTGGGGACAGGGGGCACCGGGGAGCTGTTTTTT. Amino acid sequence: CASSLGTGGTGELFF.

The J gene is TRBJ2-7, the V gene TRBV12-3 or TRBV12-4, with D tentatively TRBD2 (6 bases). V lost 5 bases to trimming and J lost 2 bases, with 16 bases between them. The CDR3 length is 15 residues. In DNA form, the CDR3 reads TGTGCCAGCAGTGGGACCGGGACTCCAGCCTACGAGCAGTACTTC. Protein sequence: CASSGTGTPAYEQYF.

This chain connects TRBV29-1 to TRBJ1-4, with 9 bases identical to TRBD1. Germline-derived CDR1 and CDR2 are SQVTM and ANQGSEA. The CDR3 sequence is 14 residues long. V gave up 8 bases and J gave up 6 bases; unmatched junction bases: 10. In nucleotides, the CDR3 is TGCAGCATCAGCCAGGACAGGGGTGATGAAAAACTGTTTTTT. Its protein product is CSISQDRGDEKLFF.

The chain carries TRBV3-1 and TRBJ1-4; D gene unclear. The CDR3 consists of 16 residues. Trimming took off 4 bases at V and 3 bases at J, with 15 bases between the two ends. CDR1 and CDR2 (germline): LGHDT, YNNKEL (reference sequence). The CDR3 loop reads CASSPASAISNEKLFF. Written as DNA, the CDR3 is TGTGCCAGCAGCCCTGCCTCGGCGATTTCTAATGAAAAACTGTTTTTT.

In DNA, the CDR3 is TGCGCCAGCAGAAAGGGACAGCCGAACACTGAAGCTTTCTTT. The encoded protein is CASRKGQPNTEAFF. The rearrangement links TRBV5-1 to TRBJ1-1, with 7 bases aligning to TRBD1. This CDR3 comprises 14 residues. Trimming at V came to 5 bases and at J to 1 base, leaving 5 bases not matched to a gene. Germline CDR1 is SGHRS and CDR2 is YFSETQ.

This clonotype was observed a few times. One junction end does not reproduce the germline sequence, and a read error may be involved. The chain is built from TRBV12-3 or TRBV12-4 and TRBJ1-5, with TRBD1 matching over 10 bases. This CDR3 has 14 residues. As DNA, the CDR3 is TGTGCCAGCAGTGCGACAGGGGGCAACCAGCCCCAGCATTTT. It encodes CASSATGGNQPQHF.

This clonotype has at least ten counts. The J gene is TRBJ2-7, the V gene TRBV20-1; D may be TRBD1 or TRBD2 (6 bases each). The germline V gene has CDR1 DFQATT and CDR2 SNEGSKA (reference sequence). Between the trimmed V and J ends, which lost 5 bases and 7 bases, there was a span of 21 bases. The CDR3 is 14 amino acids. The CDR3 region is CSASRETGLREQYF. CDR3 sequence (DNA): TGCAGTGCTTCCCGAGAGACAGGACTACGAGAGCAGTACTTC.

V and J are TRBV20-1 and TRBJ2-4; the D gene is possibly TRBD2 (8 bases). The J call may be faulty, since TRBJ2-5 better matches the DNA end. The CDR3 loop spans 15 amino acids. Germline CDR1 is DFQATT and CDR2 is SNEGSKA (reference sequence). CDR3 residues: CSAAPLTGTRETQYF. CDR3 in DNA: TGCAGTGCCGCACCCTTGACAGGGACTAGAGAGACCCAGTACTTC.

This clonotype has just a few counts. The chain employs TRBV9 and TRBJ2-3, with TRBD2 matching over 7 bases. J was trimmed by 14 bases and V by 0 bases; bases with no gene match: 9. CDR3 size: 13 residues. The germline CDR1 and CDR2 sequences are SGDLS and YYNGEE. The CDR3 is CASSVDGGGPLYF. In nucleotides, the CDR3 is TGTGCCAGCAGCGTAGATGGGGGAGGGCCGCTGTATTTT.

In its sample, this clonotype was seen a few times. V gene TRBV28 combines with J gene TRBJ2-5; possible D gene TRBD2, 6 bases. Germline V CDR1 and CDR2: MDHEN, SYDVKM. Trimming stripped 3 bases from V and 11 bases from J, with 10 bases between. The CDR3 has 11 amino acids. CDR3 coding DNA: TGTGCCAGCAGTTTCTGGGGGGAGCAGTACTTC. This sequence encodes CASSFWGEQYF.